This T cell receptor beta chain was found in a study of T cell changes during pregnancy in multiple sclerosis. Clones were read by immunoSEQ multiplex PCR, and TCRdb kept only the in-frame ones, dropping some. In the table there are 70,000 to 100,000 clones, 90% to 95% of which are singletons. Germline CDR1 and CDR2: SGDLS and YYNGEE. The ends were cut back, 3 bases at V and 4 bases at J, with 16 bases in the middle. The CDR3 length is 15 residues. V and J are TRBV9 and TRBJ1-2; the D gene is possibly TRBD1 (6 bases). The TCR sequence derives from a female donor with multiple sclerosis, enrolled in a pregnancy study. The source was peripheral blood, collected in the first trimester of pregnancy. The CDR3 sequence is CASSAPGQTIYGYTF. The CDR3 bases are TGTGCCAGCAGCGCCCCGGGACAAACTATCTATGGCTACACCTTC. The variable domain in full, completed from reference TRBV9 and TRBJ1-2, reads DSGVTQTPKHLITATGQRVTLRCSPRSGDLSVYWYQQSLDQGLQFLIQYYNGEERAKGNILERFSAQQFPDLHSELNLSSLELGDSALYFCASSAPGQTIYGYTFGSGTRLTVV.